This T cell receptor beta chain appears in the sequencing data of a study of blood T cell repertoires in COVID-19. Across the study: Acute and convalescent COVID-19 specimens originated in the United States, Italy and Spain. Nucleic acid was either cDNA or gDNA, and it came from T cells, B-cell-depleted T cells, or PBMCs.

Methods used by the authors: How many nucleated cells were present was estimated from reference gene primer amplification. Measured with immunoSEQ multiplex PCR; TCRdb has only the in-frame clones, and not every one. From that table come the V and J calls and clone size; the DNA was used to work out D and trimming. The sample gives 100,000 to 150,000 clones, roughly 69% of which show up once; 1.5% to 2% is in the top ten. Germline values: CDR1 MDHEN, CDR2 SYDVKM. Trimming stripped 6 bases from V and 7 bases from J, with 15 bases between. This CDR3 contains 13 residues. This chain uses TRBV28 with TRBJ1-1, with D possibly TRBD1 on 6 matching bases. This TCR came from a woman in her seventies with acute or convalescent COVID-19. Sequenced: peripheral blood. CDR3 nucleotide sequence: TGTGCCAGCAGGCCACAGGGCCGGGGTGAAGCTTTCTTT. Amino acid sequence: CASRPQGRGEAFF.